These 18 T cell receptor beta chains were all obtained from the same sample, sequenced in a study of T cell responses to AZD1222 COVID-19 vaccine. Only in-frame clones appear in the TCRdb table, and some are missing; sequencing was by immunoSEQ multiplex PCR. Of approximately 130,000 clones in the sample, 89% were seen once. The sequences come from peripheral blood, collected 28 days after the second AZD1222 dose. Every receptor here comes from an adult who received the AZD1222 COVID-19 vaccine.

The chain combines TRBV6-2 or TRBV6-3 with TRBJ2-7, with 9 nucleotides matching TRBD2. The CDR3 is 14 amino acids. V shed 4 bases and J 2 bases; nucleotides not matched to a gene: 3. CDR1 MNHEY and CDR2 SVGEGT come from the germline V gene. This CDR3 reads CASSSLAGTYEQYF. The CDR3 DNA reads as TGTGCCAGCAGTTCCCTAGCGGGGACCTACGAGCAGTACTTC.

The CDR3 reads CASSQTGGPGNTIYF. In nucleotides, the CDR3 is TGTGCCAGCAGTCAAACAGGGGGCCCTGGAAACACCATATATTTT. The chain carries TRBV2 and TRBJ1-3; TRBD1 aligns across 9 bases. J was trimmed by 2 bases and V by 5 bases; bases with no gene match: 4. The germline V gene has CDR1 SNHLY and CDR2 FYNNEI. CDR3 length equals 15 residues.

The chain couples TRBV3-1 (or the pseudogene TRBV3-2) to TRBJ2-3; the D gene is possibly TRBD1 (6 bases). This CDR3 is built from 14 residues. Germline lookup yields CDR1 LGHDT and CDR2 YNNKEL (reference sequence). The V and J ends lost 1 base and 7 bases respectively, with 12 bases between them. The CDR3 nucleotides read TGTGCCAGCAGCCAAGCGGCAGGGGCCCATACGCAGTATTTT. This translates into CASSQAAGAHTQYF.

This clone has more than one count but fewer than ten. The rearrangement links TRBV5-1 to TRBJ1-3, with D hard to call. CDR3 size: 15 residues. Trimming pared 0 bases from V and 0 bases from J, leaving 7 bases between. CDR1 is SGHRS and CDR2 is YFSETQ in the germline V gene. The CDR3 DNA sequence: TGCGCCAGCAGCTTGGGACTCTCCTCTGGAAACACCATATATTTT. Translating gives CASSLGLSSGNTIYF.

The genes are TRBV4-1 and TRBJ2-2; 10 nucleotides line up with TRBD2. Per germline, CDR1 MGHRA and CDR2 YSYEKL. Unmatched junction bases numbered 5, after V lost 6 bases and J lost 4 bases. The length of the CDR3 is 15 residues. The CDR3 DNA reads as TGCGCCAGCAGATGGGGACTAGCGAGCACCGGGGAGCTGTTTTTT. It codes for CASRWGLASTGELFF.

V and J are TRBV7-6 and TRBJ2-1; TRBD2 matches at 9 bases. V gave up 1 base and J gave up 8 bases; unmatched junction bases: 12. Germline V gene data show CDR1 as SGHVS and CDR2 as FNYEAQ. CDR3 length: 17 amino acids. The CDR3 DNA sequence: TGTGCCAGCAGCTTAGACGTGGCGGGGGGGCCTCAGGATGAGCAGTTCTTC. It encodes CASSLDVAGGPQDEQFF.

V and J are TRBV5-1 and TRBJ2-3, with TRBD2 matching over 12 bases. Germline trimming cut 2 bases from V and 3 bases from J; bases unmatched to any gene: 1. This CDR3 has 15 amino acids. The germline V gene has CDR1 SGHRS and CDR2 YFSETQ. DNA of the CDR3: TGCGCCAGCAGCTTTGGGACTAGCGGGACAGATACGCAGTATTTT. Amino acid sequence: CASSFGTSGTDTQYF.

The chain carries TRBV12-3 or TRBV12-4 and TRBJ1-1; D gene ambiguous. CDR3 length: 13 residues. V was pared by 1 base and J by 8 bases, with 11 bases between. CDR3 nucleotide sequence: TGTGCCAGCAGTTTAGGGAGAGGTTCAGAAGCTTTCTTT. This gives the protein CASSLGRGSEAFF.

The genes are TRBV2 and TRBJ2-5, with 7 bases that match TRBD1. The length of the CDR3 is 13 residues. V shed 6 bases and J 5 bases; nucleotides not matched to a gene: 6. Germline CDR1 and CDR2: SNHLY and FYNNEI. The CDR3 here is CASSRQGGETQYF. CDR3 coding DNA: TGTGCCAGCAGCCGACAGGGTGGGGAGACCCAGTACTTC.

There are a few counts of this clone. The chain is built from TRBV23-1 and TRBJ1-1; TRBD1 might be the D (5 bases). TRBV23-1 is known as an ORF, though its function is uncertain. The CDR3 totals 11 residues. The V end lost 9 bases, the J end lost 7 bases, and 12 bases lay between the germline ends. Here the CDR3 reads CASGDGLEAFF. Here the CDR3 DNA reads TGCGCCAGTGGGGACGGGCTTGAAGCTTTCTTT.

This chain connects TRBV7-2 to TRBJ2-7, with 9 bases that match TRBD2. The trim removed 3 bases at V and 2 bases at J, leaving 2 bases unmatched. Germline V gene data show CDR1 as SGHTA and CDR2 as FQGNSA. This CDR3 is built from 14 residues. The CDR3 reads CASSFGGGAYEQYF. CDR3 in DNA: TGTGCCAGCAGCTTCGGCGGGGGGGCCTACGAGCAGTACTTC.

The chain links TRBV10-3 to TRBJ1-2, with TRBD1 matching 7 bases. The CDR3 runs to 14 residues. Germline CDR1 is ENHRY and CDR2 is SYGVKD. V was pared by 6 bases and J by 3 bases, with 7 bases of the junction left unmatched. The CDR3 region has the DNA TGTGCCATCAGACAGACAGGGAGGGACTATGGCTACACCTTC. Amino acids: CAIRQTGRDYGYTF.

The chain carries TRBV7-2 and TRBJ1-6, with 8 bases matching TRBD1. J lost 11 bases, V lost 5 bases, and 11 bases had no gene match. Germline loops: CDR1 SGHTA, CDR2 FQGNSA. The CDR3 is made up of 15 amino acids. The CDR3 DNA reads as TGTGCCAGCAGCACGCGGACAGGGTTTGGGCCACCCCTCCACTTT. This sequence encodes CASSTRTGFGPPLHF.

CDR3 protein: CASSIGDSRNQPQHF. CDR3 DNA: TGTGCCAGTAGTATAGGCGACAGCCGTAATCAGCCCCAGCATTTT. The rearrangement links TRBV19 to TRBJ1-5, with TRBD1 as a possible D gene (5 bases). V was clipped by 1 base and J by 4 bases, with 11 bases between them. Germline values: CDR1 LNHDA, CDR2 SQIVND (reference sequence). The CDR3 loop spans 15 amino acids.

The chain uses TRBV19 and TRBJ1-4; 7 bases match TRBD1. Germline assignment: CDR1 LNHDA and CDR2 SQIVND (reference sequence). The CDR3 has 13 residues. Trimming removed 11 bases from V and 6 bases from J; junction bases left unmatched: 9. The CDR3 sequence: CAAGRGRDEKLFF. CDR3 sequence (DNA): TGTGCCGCCGGGAGGGGGCGGGATGAAAAACTGTTTTTT.

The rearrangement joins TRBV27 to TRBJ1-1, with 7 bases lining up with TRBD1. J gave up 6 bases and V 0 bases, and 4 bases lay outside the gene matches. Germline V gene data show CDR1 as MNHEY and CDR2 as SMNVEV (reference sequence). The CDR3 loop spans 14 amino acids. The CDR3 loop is CASSLSGGGAEAFF. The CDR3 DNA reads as TGTGCCAGCAGTTTATCAGGGGGCGGTGCTGAAGCTTTCTTT.

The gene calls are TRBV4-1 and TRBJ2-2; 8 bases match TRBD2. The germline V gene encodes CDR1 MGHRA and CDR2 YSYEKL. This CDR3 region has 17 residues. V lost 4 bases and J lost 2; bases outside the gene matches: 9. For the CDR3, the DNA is TGCGCCAGCAGCCTCGGGCAAACTAGCGGAAACACCGGGGAGCTGTTTTTT. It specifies CASSLGQTSGNTGELFF.

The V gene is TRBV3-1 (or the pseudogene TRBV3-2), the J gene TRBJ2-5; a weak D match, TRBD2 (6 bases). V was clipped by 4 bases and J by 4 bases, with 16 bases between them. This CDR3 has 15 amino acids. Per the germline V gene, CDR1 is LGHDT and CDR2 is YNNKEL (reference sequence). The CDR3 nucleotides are TGTGCCAGCAGCCCAGGGACCGGGGAGGTAGAGACCCAGTACTTC. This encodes CASSPGTGEVETQYF.